A selection of T cell receptor beta chains follows, all from one sample in a study of CD8+ T cells in alopecia areata. The protocol was immunoSEQ multiplex PCR, while the TCRdb copy is restricted to in-frame clones and leaves out a portion. The sample has more than 200,000 clones; over 60% are singletons. Sequenced here: CD4+ T cells sorted from blood, sampled at week 4, from a patient treated with tofacitinib. The source is a human donor with alopecia areata. The CDR3 runs from the conserved cysteine through the conserved F or W. D genes are given only for firm matches.

>.|TRBV29-1
CSVEDRAGGMDEQYF
>.|TRBV30
CACAQAGLFGYTF
>TRBD1|TRBV7-9
CASSPGTGPAYTF
>.|TRBV9
CASTPGGNSPLHF
>.|TRBV30
CAWSALTDTQYF
>.|TRBV25-1
CASSAASGNQPQHF
>TRBD1|TRBV4-3
CASSQSPGQGVYGYTF
>.|TRBV4-3
CASSQGGTRRKQGVHYNEQFF
>.|TRBV7-9
CASTWGARTDTQYF
>.|TRBV2
CASSVRTAPGSPLHF
>.|TRBV6-5
CSYFIGIGTQYF
>TRBD2|TRBV4-2
CASSPFAGGNEQFF
>TRBD1|TRBV5-1
CASSLAMGQGYGYTF
>.|TRBV7-9
CASSAGAGQPYEQYF
>.|TRBV20-1
CSAAGSGYF